The 15 T cell receptor beta chains below all came from one sample that was sequenced in a study of blood T cell repertoires in COVID-19. Here immunoSEQ multiplex PCR was the method, and the copy in TCRdb shows in-frame clones only, minus some. The table lists 200,000 to 300,000 clones, 80% to 90% of them singletons. The sequenced sample was peripheral blood. The receptors were gathered from a man in his 60s with acute or convalescent COVID-19.

The chain joins TRBV5-1 to TRBJ2-7; the match to TRBD1 covers 7 bases. The trim removed 4 bases at V and 8 bases at J, leaving 9 bases unmatched. CDR3 length equals 13 residues. CDR1 and CDR2 from the germline V gene are SGHRS and YFSETQ. The CDR3 DNA sequence: TGCGCCAGCAGCACACCCGGACAGGCAAAGCAGTACTTC. It specifies CASSTPGQAKQYF.

The count of this clone is one. This chain uses TRBV2 with TRBJ2-2; TRBD1 aligns across 7 bases. CDR1 SNHLY and CDR2 FYNNEI come from the germline V gene. V trimming: 5 bases; J trimming: 4 bases; junction bases outside the gene matches: 4. The CDR3 length is 14 residues. DNA of the CDR3: TGTGCCAGCAGTTACGGACAGGCCACCGGGGAGCTGTTTTTT. Its translation is CASSYGQATGELFF.

As concerns this clone: One junction end does not reproduce the germline sequence, and a read error may be involved. The chain is built from TRBV7-7 and TRBJ2-2; D ambiguous. The CDR3 covers 13 residues. Germline values: CDR1 SSHAT, CDR2 FNYEAQ (reference sequence). In DNA, the CDR3 is TGTGCTAGCAGCTTAGCTGCGGCCGGGGAGCTGTTTTTT. Its translation: CASSLAAAGELFF.

V is TRBV3-1 (or the pseudogene TRBV3-2) and J is TRBJ2-1; D remains unclear. CDR3 length equals 12 residues. V was clipped by 3 bases and J by 8 bases, with 8 bases between them. From germline, CDR1 is LGHDT and CDR2 YNNKEL (reference sequence). CDR3 loop: CASSHRGHEQFF. In DNA form, the CDR3 reads TGTGCCAGCAGCCATCGCGGTCATGAGCAGTTCTTC.

The chain is built from TRBV6-6 and TRBJ1-5; 9 bases fit TRBD1. V shed 8 bases and J 0 bases; nucleotides not matched to a gene: 2. The CDR3 contains 14 residues. Germline lookup yields CDR1 MNHNY and CDR2 SVGAGI (reference sequence). CDR3 DNA sequence: TGTGCCAGCCGGGACAGGGTTAGCAATCAGCCCCAGCATTTT. This encodes CASRDRVSNQPQHF.

The V gene is TRBV7-2, the J gene TRBJ2-5; D uncertain. The germline gives CDR1 SGHTA, CDR2 FQGNSA. CDR3 length: 16 amino acids. Deletions cut 4 bases from V and 4 bases from J, with 19 bases between. The CDR3 DNA follows: TGTGCCAGCAGCTCCCAGCTTCTTTTCGGGTCAGAGACCCAGTACTTC. Residues: CASSSQLLFGSETQYF.

The V gene is TRBV5-8, the J gene TRBJ2-5; 8 bases map to TRBD1. This CDR3 is built from 14 residues. V was pared by 4 bases and J by 4 bases, with 6 bases of the junction left unmatched. In germline, CDR1 is SGHTS, CDR2 YDEGEE. The CDR3 loop reads CASSRTGFRETQYF. The DNA of the CDR3 is TGTGCCAGCAGCAGGACAGGGTTCCGAGAGACCCAGTACTTC.

The CDR3 loop is CASSLVVGAGHEQYF. Written as DNA, the CDR3 is TGTGCCAGCAGCTTGGTGGTGGGGGCGGGCCACGAGCAGTACTTC. The chain is built from TRBV5-4 and TRBJ2-7; possibly TRBD1 for D (6 bases). The germline gives CDR1 SGHNT, CDR2 YYREEE (reference sequence). Trimming stripped 0 bases from V and 5 bases from J, with 15 bases between. The CDR3 is made up of 15 amino acids.

J is TRBJ2-2 and V is TRBV15; 14 bases fit TRBD2. V lost 1 base and J lost 5; bases outside the gene matches: 18. The CDR3 runs 22 residues. Germline V CDR1 and CDR2: LNHNV, YYDKDF (reference sequence). The CDR3 DNA is TGTGCCACCAGCAGAGTTCGGCCGTCCGGGACTAGCGGGGGAACAAGGACCGGGGAGCTGTTTTTT. Translating gives CATSRVRPSGTSGGTRTGELFF.

The chain has TRBV7-2 and TRBJ2-3; D uncertain. The CDR3 sequence is 13 residues long. Germline CDR1 and CDR2: SGHTA and FQGNSA. Trimming left V 6 bases short and J 3 bases short, with 10 bases between. CDR3 amino acids: CASRPWSTDTQYF. CDR3 in DNA: TGTGCCAGCAGACCCTGGAGTACAGATACGCAGTATTTT.

This chain connects TRBV28 to TRBJ1-5; 8 bases match TRBD1. The CDR3 extends over 14 amino acids. The V gene end was trimmed by 6 bases and the J gene end by 3 bases; junction bases not matched to a gene: 4. Germline assignment: CDR1 MDHEN and CDR2 SYDVKM. The CDR3 nucleotides are TGTGCCAGCAGATGGGACAGGTACAATCAGCCCCAGCATTTT. Its protein product is CASRWDRYNQPQHF.

The genes are TRBV19 and TRBJ1-6, with D perhaps matching TRBD1 (6 bases). CDR1 and CDR2 (germline): LNHDA, SQIVND (reference sequence). CDR3 length equals 16 residues. Trimming shortened V by 5 bases and J by 8 bases, and 19 bases separated the two germline ends. The CDR3 spells CASSPRQGPWDSPLHF. CDR3 DNA: TGTGCCAGTAGTCCTCGGCAGGGGCCTTGGGATTCACCCCTCCACTTT.

The chain employs TRBV30 and TRBJ1-2; D not resolved. The CDR3 spans 13 residues. Trimming pared 5 bases from V and 5 bases from J, leaving 15 bases between. Per the germline V gene, CDR1 is GTSNPN and CDR2 is SVGIG (reference sequence). CDR3: CAWGRPREYGYTF. The CDR3 DNA reads as TGTGCCTGGGGACGGCCGCGGGAGTATGGCTACACCTTC. The full variable domain, in which reference TRBV30 and TRBJ1-2 provide the parts outside the CDR3, is SQTIHQWPATLVQPVGSPLSLECTVEGTSNPNLYWYRQAAGRGLQLLFYSVGIGQISSEVPQNLSASRPQDRQFILSSKKLLLSDSGFYLCAWGRPREYGYTFGSGTRLTVV.

This clone was seen a handful of times. This sequence joins TRBV7-2 and TRBJ2-7; D is possibly TRBD2 (6 bases). This CDR3 contains 14 residues. The germline V gene has CDR1 SGHTA and CDR2 FQGNSA. The V gene lost 2 bases and the J gene lost 3 bases, with 11 bases spanning the gap. The CDR3 here is CASSLSTRGYEQYF. The DNA of the CDR3 is TGTGCCAGCAGCTTAAGTACGCGGGGCTACGAGCAGTACTTC.

This rearrangement joins TRBV18 to TRBJ2-5; TRBD1 matches at 10 bases. CDR1 is KGHSH, CDR2 LQKENI, per germline. The CDR3 contains 13 residues. V was clipped by 6 bases and J by 3 bases; unmatched bases: 1. CDR3 in amino acids: CASSGQGKETQYF. The CDR3 region has the DNA TGTGCCAGCTCGGGACAGGGGAAAGAGACCCAGTACTTC.